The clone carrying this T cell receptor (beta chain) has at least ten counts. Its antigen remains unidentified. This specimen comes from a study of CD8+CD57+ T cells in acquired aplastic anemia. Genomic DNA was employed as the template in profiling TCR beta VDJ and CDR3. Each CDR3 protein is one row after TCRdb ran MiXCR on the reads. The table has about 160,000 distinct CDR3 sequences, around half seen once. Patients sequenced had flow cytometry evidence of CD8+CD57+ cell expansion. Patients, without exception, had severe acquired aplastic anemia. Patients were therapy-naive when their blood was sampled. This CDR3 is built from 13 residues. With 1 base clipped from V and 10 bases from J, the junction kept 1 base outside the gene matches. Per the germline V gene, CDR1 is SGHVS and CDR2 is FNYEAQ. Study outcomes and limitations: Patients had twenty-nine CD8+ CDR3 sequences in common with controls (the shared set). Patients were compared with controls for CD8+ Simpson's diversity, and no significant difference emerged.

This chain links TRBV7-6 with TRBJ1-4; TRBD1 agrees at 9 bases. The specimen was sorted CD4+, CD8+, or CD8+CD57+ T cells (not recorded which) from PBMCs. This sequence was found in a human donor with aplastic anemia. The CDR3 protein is CASSLGTGVKLFF. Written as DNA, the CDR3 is TGTGCCAGCAGCTTAGGGACAGGGGTAAAACTGTTTTTT.